The 3 T cell receptor beta chains reported below all come from one sample, sequenced in a study of CD8 T cells in Susac syndrome. An amount of RNA that ranged from about 0.45 to 1 ug was reverse transcribed with random hexamers. TCRdb called the immunoSEQ multiplex PCR reads again in MiXCR, with one record for every CDR3 protein. The data contain around 190,000 distinct CDR3 sequences, roughly 96% of them seen just once; the ten biggest clones take up less than 0.2%. The sample comprised CD8+ T cells from PBMCs. All receptors come from a human donor with multiple sclerosis.

J is TRBJ2-1 and V is TRBV3-1; D gene ambiguous. V lost 0 bases to trimming and J lost 3 bases, with 3 bases between them. Per the germline V gene, CDR1 is LGHDT and CDR2 is YNNKEL (reference sequence). The CDR3 totals 13 residues. Written as DNA, the CDR3 is TGTGCCAGCAGCCAAGACCACTACAATGAGCAGTTCTTC. This gives the protein CASSQDHYNEQFF.

J is TRBJ2-1 and V is TRBV27, with D possibly being TRBD2 (5 bases). The germline V and J ends were trimmed by 5 bases and 7 bases, with 18 bases remaining between them. Germline CDR1 is MNHEY and CDR2 is SMNVEV (reference sequence). The length of the CDR3 is 15 residues. The CDR3 region is CASSPLAGVKNEQFF. The CDR3 DNA sequence: TGTGCCAGCAGTCCCCTAGCCGGAGTGAAAAATGAGCAGTTCTTC.

V gene TRBV20-1 combines with J gene TRBJ1-5, with 8 bases lining up with TRBD1. Germline V lookup: CDR1 DFQATT, CDR2 SNEGSKA (reference sequence). The CDR3 contains 14 residues. The J segment lost 6 bases and the V segment lost 6 bases, leaving 10 bases of the junction unmatched. DNA of the CDR3: TGCAGTGCCACCGGACAGGGTTTTTTTCAGCCCCAGCATTTT. Protein product: CSATGQGFFQPQHF.